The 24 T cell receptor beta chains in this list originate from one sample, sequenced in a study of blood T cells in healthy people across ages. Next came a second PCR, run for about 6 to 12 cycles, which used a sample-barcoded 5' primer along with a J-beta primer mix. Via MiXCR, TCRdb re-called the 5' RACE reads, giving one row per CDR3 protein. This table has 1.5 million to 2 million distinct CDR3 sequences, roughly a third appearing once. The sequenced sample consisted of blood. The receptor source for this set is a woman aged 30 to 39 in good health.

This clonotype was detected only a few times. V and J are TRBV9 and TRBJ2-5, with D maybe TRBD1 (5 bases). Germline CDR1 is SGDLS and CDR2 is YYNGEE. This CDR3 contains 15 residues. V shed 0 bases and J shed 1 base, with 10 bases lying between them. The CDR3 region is CASSVGGDSQETQYF. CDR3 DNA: TGTGCCAGCAGCGTAGGAGGTGACAGCCAAGAGACCCAGTACTTC.

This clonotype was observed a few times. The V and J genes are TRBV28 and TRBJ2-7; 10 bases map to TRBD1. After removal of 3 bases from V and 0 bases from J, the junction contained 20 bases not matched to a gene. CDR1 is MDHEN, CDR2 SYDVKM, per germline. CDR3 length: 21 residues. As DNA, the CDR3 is TGTGCCAGCAGTTTCCCACCTCCGGGACAGGGGTTACCGGTGAGCTCCTACGAGCAGTACTTC. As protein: CASSFPPPGQGLPVSSYEQYF.

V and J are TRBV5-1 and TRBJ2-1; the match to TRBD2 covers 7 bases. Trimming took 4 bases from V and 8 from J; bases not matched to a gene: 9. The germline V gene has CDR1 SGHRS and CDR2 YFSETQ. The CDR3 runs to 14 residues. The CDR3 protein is CASSPGLEHDEQFF. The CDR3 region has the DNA TGCGCCAGCAGCCCTGGACTAGAGCACGATGAGCAGTTCTTC.

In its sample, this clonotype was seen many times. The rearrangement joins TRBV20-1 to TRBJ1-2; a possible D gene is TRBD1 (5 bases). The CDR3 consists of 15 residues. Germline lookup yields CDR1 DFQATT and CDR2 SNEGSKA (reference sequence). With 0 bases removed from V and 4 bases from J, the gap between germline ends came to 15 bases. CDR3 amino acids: CSARDEGRVGYGYTF. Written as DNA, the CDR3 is TGCAGTGCTAGAGACGAGGGACGCGTGGGCTATGGCTACACCTTC.

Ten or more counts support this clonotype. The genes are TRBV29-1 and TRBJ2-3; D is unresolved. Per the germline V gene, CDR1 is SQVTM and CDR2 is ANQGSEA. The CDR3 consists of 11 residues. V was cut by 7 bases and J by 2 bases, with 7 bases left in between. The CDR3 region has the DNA TGCAGCGCAGGACCCACAGATACGCAGTATTTT. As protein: CSAGPTDTQYF.

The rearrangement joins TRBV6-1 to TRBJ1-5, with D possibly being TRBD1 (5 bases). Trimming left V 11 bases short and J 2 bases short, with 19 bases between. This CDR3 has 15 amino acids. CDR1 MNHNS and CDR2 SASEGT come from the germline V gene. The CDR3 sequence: CAANWGYGGNQPQHF. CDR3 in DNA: TGTGCCGCCAACTGGGGGTATGGGGGCAATCAGCCCCAGCATTTT.

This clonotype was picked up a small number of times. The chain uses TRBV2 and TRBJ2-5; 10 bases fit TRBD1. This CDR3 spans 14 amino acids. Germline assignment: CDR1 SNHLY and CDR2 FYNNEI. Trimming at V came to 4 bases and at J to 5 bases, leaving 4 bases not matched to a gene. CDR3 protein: CASSGDRGRETQYF. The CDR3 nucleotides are TGTGCCAGCAGTGGGGACAGGGGACGTGAGACCCAGTACTTC.

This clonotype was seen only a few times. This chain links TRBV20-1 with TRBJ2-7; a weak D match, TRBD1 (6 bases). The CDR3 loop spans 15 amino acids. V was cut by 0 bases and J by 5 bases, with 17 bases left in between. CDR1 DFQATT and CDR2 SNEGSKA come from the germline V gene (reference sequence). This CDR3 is CSARDPGTGSHEQYF. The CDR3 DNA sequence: TGCAGTGCTAGAGATCCCGGTACAGGGTCTCACGAGCAGTACTTC.

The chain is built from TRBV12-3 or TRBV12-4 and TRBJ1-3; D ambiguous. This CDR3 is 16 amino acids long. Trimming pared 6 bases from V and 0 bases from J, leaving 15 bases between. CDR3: CASSQVGRDSGNTIYF. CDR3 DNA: TGTGCCAGCAGCCAAGTCGGGCGGGACTCTGGAAACACCATATATTTT.

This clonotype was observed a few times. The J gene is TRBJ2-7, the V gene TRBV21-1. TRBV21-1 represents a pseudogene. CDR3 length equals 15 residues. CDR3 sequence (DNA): TGTGCCAGCAGCAAAGCGAGTACCAATTCCTACGAGCAGTACTTC. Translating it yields CASSKASTNSYEQYF.

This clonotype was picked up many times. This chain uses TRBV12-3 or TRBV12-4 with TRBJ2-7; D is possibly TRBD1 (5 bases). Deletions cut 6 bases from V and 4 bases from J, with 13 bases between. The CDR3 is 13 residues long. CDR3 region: CASSPQQGYEQYF. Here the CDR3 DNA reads TGTGCCAGCAGCCCTCAGCAGGGATACGAGCAGTACTTC.

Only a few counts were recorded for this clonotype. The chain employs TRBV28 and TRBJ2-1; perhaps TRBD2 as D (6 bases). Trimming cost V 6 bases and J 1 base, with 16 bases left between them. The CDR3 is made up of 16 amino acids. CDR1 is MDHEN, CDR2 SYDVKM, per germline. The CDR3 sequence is CASSIGGRGSYNEQFF. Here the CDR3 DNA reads TGTGCCAGCAGCATAGGAGGGAGAGGGTCCTACAATGAGCAGTTCTTC.

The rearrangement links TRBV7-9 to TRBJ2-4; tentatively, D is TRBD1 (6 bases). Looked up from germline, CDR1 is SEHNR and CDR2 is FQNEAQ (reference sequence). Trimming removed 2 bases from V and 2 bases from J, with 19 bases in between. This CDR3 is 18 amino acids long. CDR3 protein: CASSLIGQGMGTKNIQYF. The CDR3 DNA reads TGTGCCAGCAGCTTAATTGGGCAGGGGATGGGGACCAAAAACATTCAGTACTTC.

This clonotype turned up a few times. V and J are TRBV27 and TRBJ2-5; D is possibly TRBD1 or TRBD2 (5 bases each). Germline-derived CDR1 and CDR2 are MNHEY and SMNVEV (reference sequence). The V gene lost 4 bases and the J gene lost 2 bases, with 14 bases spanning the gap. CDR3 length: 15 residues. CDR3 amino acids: CASSSLPGGQETQYF. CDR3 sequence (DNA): TGTGCCAGCAGTTCCCTCCCTGGGGGACAAGAGACCCAGTACTTC.

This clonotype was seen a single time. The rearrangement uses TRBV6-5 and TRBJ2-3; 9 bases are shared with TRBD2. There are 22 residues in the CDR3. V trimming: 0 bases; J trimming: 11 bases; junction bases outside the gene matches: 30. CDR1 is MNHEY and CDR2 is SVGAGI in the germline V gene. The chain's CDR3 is CASSYSSRASGMILAQREGQYF. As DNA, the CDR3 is TGTGCCAGCAGTTACTCATCACGTGCTAGCGGGATGATCCTAGCACAGAGGGAGGGGCAGTATTTT.

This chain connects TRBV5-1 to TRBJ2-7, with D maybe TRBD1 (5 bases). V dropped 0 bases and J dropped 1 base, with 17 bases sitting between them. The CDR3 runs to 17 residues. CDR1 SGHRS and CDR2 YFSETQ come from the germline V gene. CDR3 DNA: TGCGCCAGCAGCTTGGGACCCCAGGGTCGTGAGTCCTACGAGCAGTACTTC. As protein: CASSLGPQGRESYEQYF.

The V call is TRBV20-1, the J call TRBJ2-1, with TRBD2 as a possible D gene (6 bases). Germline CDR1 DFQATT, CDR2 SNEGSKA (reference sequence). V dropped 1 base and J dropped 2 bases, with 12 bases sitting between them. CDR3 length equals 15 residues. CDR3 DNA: TGCAGTGCTAGAGTAGCGGCCAGCCCCTACAATGAGCAGTTCTTC. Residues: CSARVAASPYNEQFF.

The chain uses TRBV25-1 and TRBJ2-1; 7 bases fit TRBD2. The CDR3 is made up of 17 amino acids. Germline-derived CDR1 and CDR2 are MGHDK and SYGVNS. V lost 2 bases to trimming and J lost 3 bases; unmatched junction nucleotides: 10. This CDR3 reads CASSEPNRDYLYNEQFF. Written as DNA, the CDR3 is TGTGCCAGCAGTGAACCCAATCGGGACTATCTCTACAATGAGCAGTTCTTC.

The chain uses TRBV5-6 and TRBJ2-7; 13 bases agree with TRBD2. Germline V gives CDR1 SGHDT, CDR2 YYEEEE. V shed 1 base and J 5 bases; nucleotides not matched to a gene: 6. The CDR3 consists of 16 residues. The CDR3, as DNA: TGTGCCAGCAGCTTGACCATAGGACTAGCGGGAGACGAGCAGTACTTC. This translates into CASSLTIGLAGDEQYF.

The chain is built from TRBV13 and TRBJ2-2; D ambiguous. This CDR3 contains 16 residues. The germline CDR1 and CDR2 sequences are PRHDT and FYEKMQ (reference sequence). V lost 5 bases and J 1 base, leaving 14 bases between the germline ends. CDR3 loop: CASSQLETQNTGELFF. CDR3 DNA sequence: TGTGCCAGCAGCCAACTGGAAACTCAGAACACCGGGGAGCTGTTTTTT.

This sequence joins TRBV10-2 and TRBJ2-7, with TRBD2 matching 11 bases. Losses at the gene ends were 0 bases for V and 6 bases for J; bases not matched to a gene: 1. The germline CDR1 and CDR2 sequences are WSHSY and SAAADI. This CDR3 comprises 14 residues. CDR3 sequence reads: CASSESSGGAEQYF. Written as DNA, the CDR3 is TGCGCCAGCAGTGAGTCTAGCGGGGGGGCCGAGCAGTACTTC.

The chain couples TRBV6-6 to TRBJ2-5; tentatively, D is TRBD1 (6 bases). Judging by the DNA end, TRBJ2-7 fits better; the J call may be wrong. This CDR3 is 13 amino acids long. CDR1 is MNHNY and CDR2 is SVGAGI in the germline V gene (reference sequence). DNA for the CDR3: TGTGCCAGCAGATACCTCAGGGGCTACGAGCAGTACTTC. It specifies CASRYLRGYEQYF.

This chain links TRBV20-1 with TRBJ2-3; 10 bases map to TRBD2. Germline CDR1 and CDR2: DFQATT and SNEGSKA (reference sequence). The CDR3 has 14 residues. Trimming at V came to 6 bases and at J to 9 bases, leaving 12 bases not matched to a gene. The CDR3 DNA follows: TGCAGTGCAGCCAAGCTAGCGGGGGATGTAACGCAGTATTTT. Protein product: CSAAKLAGDVTQYF.

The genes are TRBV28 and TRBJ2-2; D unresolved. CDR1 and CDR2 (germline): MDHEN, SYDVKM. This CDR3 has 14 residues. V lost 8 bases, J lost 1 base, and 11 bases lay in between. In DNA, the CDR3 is TGTGCCAGCCGGCCAGCACTGAACACCGGGGAGCTGTTTTTT. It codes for CASRPALNTGELFF.